The clone carrying this TCR beta chain was counted a few times. Seattle cases were enrolled at active infection and followed longitudinally. This record comes from a study of blood T cell repertoires in COVID-19. Trimming cost V 3 bases and J 10 bases, with 13 bases left between them. Looked up from germline, CDR1 is SGDLS and CDR2 is YYNGEE. CDR3 size: 13 residues. In the source study's methods: Using reference gene primer amplification, nucleated cell counts were estimated. TCRdb's copy holds only in-frame clones and misses some; the assay was immunoSEQ multiplex PCR. The V and J calls and clone size are taken from that table; D and trimming were inferred from the DNA. In the table there are about 300,000 clones, just over 90% of which are singletons.

The sequence was obtained from a woman in her 30s with COVID-19, enrolled during active disease. Sequenced sample: peripheral blood. The rearrangement joins TRBV9 to TRBJ1-4, with D perhaps TRBD1 (6 bases). The CDR3 region is CASSDREGGKLFF. The CDR3 nucleotides are TGTGCCAGCAGCGACAGGGAAGGAGGAAAACTGTTTTTT.